This entry is about one T cell receptor (beta chain). This clone occurred a few times. The clone's antigen remains unknown. No much larger clone is present one base from it, and per-base qualities are unavailable. The sample is drawn from a study of cytomegalovirus exposure and HLA in healthy donors listed by TCRdb under 2017. General notes on the study: In an earlier analysis of under 600 of the donors, approximately 300 Gb of sequence data and 95 million to 130 million unique TCR beta sequences from about 190 million T cells were reported. Among 300 to 450 genotyped donors of the cohort, an average of approximately 230,000 unique TCR beta nucleotide sequences were sequenced per donor, roughly a sixth of them non-productive. Typing coverage differed by locus: A, B, C, DRB1 and DQB1 were typed in roughly 620-630 donors, DQA1 in 522, DPA1 in approximately 600, and DPB1 in just under 480. The study was designed to test whether signatures of past pathogen exposure could be identified by cataloging public T cell receptors. The T cell repertoires of under 750 subjects were profiled by immunosequencing and related to cytomegalovirus serostatus. In addition to the first cohort of approximately 650 subjects, a separate validation cohort of 100 to 150 different subjects was used. In a later analysis, previously published TCR beta repertoires from more than 500 donors were re-analyzed and high-resolution HLA genotyping was added so that TCR occurrence patterns could be studied. Four or five DR-DQ haplotypes were treated as single units for association and clustering because of strong linkage in the cohort. Alongside the repertoire data, information on donor age, sex, ethnicity and CMV serostatus was compiled. Of the 350 to 400 genotyped donors, roughly 80% fell in the genetic ancestry cluster associated with self-reported Caucasian donors. An earlier analysis of more than 450 of the donors used high-throughput TCR beta sequencing to judge whether each TCR beta V gene segment behaved as functional or pseudogenic. In a later genetic analysis, genome-wide SNP genotypes for about 55% of the roughly 700 donors were used, and that subset was treated as a discovery cohort. Class I and class II HLA loci were covered by the typing at four-digit resolution. All discovery cohort repertoires had been generated using a single sequencing platform. Roughly 300 gigabases of sequencing data and around 85 million unique TCR sequences made up an early release that covered 500 to 700 HLA-typed donors. The study combined high-throughput TCR immunosequencing, statistical association of individual TCRs with disease status, and machine learning to predict cytomegalovirus infection status. In the later analysis, no new phenotypic data were used to find candidate immune exposures; instead, reliance was placed on TCR beta sequences and their occurrence across donors.

Broad study findings and their caveats: A further reported finding was that TCR beta sequences accurately predicted the HLA-A and HLA-B alleles for most subjects in the first cohort. For the cohort, immune exposure information was limited to CMV serostatus. In the study, around 150 TCR beta chains were listed as associated with cytomegalovirus. A later analysis found that HLA-associated TCR beta chains were more clonally expanded and had lower generation probabilities than equally common non-associated chains. Linkage disequilibrium might explain the correlated functional status among segregating V segments, but an unknown experimental factor could not be excluded. According to a later genetic analysis, donors in an Asian-associated ancestry cluster had fewer N-insertions in productive TCRs than the approximately 630-donor mean. A few of the identified cytomegalovirus-associated TCR beta chains were confirmed in vitro to be specific for cytomegalovirus antigens. Presence/absence analyses assumed roughly uniform sequencing depth across donors, an assumption that may not hold. The authors suggested that the approach could potentially be generalized to other disease states and immunological phenotypes. Strong co-occurrence of HLA alleles, especially DR and DQ, made assigning TCR associations to individual alleles difficult. A later genetic analysis associated a missense DCLRE1C variant with V-gene and J-gene trimming of TCR beta chains, and an independent cohort replicated the association. Most TCR sequences were seen in very few donors, while some public TCRs were found in many individuals. The classifier was reported to diagnose cytomegalovirus status with high specificity and sensitivity in both the original cohort and the validation cohort. HLA typing was unavailable for some donors at each locus, so association tests used only the typed subset. In an earlier analysis of a few hundred of the donors, most TCR beta V segments were observed in productive rearrangements about 90% or about 30% of the time, broadly matching IMGT annotations. Most CMV-associated TCR beta chains appeared to be HLA-restricted in a later analysis, and the HLA associations seemed to be driven largely by CMV exposure. Because the 87-base-pair reads could not distinguish some IMGT-functional V segments, including TRBV6-2 and TRBV6-3, those segments were excluded. In a later analysis, around 17,000 TCR beta sequences were associated with specific HLA alleles at a false discovery rate of 0.05. Because counts were too low, some 16 rarely observed V segments, including chromosome 9 orphons, were excluded from the earlier analysis of 587 of the donors. A group of highly shared sequence variants was considered likely to be a technical artifact of the sequencing pipeline. In this cohort, only TCR beta chains were sequenced, and detectable features were limited by the absence of alpha or paired-chain data. Several of the top co-occurrence clusters appeared to be linked to parvovirus B19, influenza, CMV and Epstein-Barr virus, according to a later analysis. In a later analysis, TCR association rates were found to vary across HLA loci, with the most associated TCRs seen for DRB1 alleles and the fewest for HLA-C alleles.

The CDR3 covers 12 residues, taking in both the cysteine and the phenylalanine. Of all the DNA, just the CDR3 is kept, 36 bases in frame from base 1. From the germline V gene, CDR1 is MGHDK and CDR2 is SYGVNS. The germline V and J ends show losses of 5 bases and 4 bases respectively, and no gene match explains 2 bases of the junction. The cohort comprised around 700 healthy bone marrow donors. At the time of sampling, every cohort member was nominally healthy, though immune exposures that went unrecorded were likely present. The donor tested CMV seropositive, placing the donor among the roughly 300 seropositive members of the cohort. A peripheral blood sample was collected from each donor, and TCR beta sequencing was performed on peripheral blood mononuclear cells. The Qiagen DNeasy Blood Extraction Kit was used to extract genomic DNA from the blood cell samples. To prepare the library, the immunoSEQ multiplex PCR assay was applied. The multiplex PCR relied on a mix of 60 forward primers for TCR Vbeta segments and 13 reverse primers for TCR Jbeta segments. Amplification of the CDR3 region of rearranged TCR beta genes was performed with a multiplex PCR assay on genomic DNA. Amplified TCR beta libraries were sequenced as 87-base-pair reads on the Illumina HiSeq System. As for the authors' bioinformatics: A later analysis counted approximately 76 million unique TCR beta chains across the 670 or so repertoires, and 10 million to 11 million of these chains were shared by at least two donors. To remove PCR and sequencing errors, raw reads were error-corrected and collapsed into unique sequences using a nearest-neighbor algorithm that merged closely related sequences. Alignment of CDR3 sequences to IMGT reference sequences was used to assign V, D and J gene segments. For a sequence to be retained, a match of at least six nucleotides to both a V gene segment and a J gene segment was required. A rearrangement was called productive if the CDR3 had no stop codons and remained in frame with V and J, and every other rearrangement was called non-productive. CDR3 was defined by IMGT convention, running from the second conserved V-encoded cysteine to the conserved J-encoded phenylalanine. The earlier analysis of about 530 of the donors excluded any sequence lacking an unambiguous match to a single V gene segment. An earlier analysis of a few hundred of the donors called V segments functional above 56.7% productive rearrangements and segregating when the between-donor standard deviation exceeded 5%. A statistical classification framework was developed to diagnose cytomegalovirus status using the catalog of TCR beta chain sequences. A later analysis assigned V and J genes by comparing TCR nucleotide sequences with IMGT/GENE-DB human TR gene sequences. The TCRdist pipeline was used in a later analysis to assign CDR3 sequences and most-parsimonious VDJ recombination scenarios. A later analysis defined each TCR beta chain by its CDR3 amino acid sequence plus V-gene family, and excluded reads lacking a unique V-gene family. A later analysis removed 600 or so highly shared, low-generation-probability nucleotide sequences to deal with suspected cross-contamination and a sequencing artifact. In a later analysis, a clonal expansion index was calculated for each public chain from normalized within-repertoire ranks of inferred template counts. In a later analysis, generation probabilities were computed using a VDJ recombination model fitted to out-of-frame rearrangements, and the results were checked against IGoR. Hypergeometric tests were used in a later analysis to score TCR-TCR, TCR-HLA and TCR-CMV co-occurrence, with a repertoire-size bias correction applied to the TCR pairs. In a later analysis, false discovery rates were estimated by permuting HLA or CMV assignments 20 times. In a later analysis, co-occurring TCRs were grouped with DBSCAN, and TCRdist sequence similarity was added when clustering was performed within HLA-allele-positive subsets. For co-occurrence clustering, repertoires with fewer than 30,000 or more than 120,000 public chains were excluded, along with about five repertoires with anomalous nucleotide sharing. TCRdb re-hosts the immuneACCESS table, in-frame sequences only. Its copies lack some clones; in the studies checked, an unresolved V gene accounts for under half of them, and the cause for the rest is not known. V, J and clone size reflect that table, while D and trimming were determined from the DNA. The sample table records about 120,000 clones; 50% to 75% of these occur just once. The ten largest clones represent approximately 8.5% of the sample.

The specimen was PBMCs. The chain employs TRBV25-1 and TRBJ2-7, with 7 bases in between that match TRBD1. The receptor's source is a woman aged 40-49 years in good health and CMV-seropositive. The CDR3 region reads CASSRQGYEQYF. The DNA sequence reads TGTGCCAGCAGTCGACAGGGATACGAGCAGTACTTC.